This note documents a single TCR beta chain sequence. The antigen is not known. This record belongs to a study of cytomegalovirus exposure and HLA in healthy donors. Germline trimming cut 6 bases from V and 4 bases from J; bases unmatched to any gene: 9. Germline loops: CDR1 SNHLY, CDR2 FYNNEI. There are 15 residues in the CDR3. General study findings and limits: Per a later analysis, HLA-associated TCR beta chains showed more clonal expansion than other, equally common TCR beta chains. Links to common viral pathogens appeared, in a later analysis, for several of the most significant clusters.

The PCR made use of 60 Vbeta and 13 Jbeta primers. Repertoires were generated with immunoSEQ multiplex PCR, while TCRdb's copy carries only in-frame clones and drops some. The sample lists about 200,000 clones, around nine tenths occurring once. The sample consisted of PBMCs. This clonotype was obtained from a woman in her thirties in good health and CMV-seronegative. The chain employs TRBV2 and TRBJ1-3, with 7 positions matching TRBD1. The CDR3 loop is CASSANRGSGNTIYF. Written as DNA, the CDR3 is TGTGCCAGCAGCGCTAACAGGGGCTCGGGAAACACCATATATTTT.